These 31 T cell receptor beta chains share one sample of origin, sequenced in a study of PD-1 blockade in classical Hodgkin lymphoma (dated by TCRdb to 2018 to 2021). The library relied on the immunoSEQ multiplex PCR assay. In its TCRdb copy, this immuneACCESS table keeps in-frame sequences only and misses some clones. Where compared with another copy, unresolved V genes explain less than half of these, and the others have no known cause. The sample table records 70,000 or so clones; over 90% of these occur just once. More than 2% of the sample belongs to the ten largest clones. The meaning of the sample's time point label: newly diagnosed, previously untreated cHL patient sample. The specimen sequenced was peripheral blood mononuclear cells (PBMCs). These receptors all stem from a human donor with classical Hodgkin lymphoma.

The chain recombines TRBV4-1 with TRBJ2-3, with D perhaps matching TRBD1 or TRBD2 (5 bases each). Germline CDR1 MGHRA, CDR2 YSYEKL. Trimming cost V 1 base and J 9 bases, with 14 bases left between them. The CDR3 consists of 14 residues. The DNA for the CDR3 is TGCGCCAGCAGCCAAGCGGGGACCACGGGAACGCAGTATTTT. Its protein is CASSQAGTTGTQYF.

The chain carries TRBV5-6 and TRBJ1-2, with D uncertain. This CDR3 is built from 13 residues. The V gene's germline CDR1 is SGHDT and CDR2 YYEEEE. The ends were cut back, 3 bases at V and 5 bases at J, with 11 bases in the middle. In DNA form, the CDR3 reads TGTGCCAGCAGCTCCGACATCTTATATGGCTACACCTTC. Protein: CASSSDILYGYTF.

V gene TRBV10-3 combines with J gene TRBJ1-1; D not certain. This CDR3 comprises 17 residues. The germline CDR1 and CDR2 sequences are ENHRY and SYGVKD. Trimming took 3 bases from V and 1 from J, leaving 18 bases between them. This chain's CDR3 is CAISERNFMAENTEAFF. CDR3 nucleotide sequence: TGTGCCATCAGTGAAAGGAATTTCATGGCAGAGAACACTGAAGCTTTCTTT.

V and J are TRBV7-2 and TRBJ2-3; D gene ambiguous. This CDR3 comprises 15 residues. Germline values: CDR1 SGHTA, CDR2 FQGNSA. Trimming took off 2 bases at V and 4 bases at J, with 13 bases between the two ends. DNA for the CDR3: TGTGCCAGCAGCTTATCCGGGCTACCGTCAGATACGCAGTATTTT. Residues: CASSLSGLPSDTQYF.

This clone is a singleton in its sample. V usage is TRBV15 and J usage is TRBJ2-7; D not resolved. The CDR3 has 15 amino acids. Trimming stripped 4 bases from V and 1 base from J, with 14 bases between. Germline CDR1 is LNHNV and CDR2 is YYDKDF (reference sequence). The chain's CDR3 is CATSTRDPGSYEQYF. The CDR3 region has the DNA TGTGCCACCAGCACAAGAGATCCAGGTTCCTACGAGCAGTACTTC.

The chain recombines TRBV27 with TRBJ2-7; 11 bases align to TRBD1. The CDR3 sequence is 20 residues long. J was trimmed by 5 bases and V by 6 bases; bases with no gene match: 24. The V gene's germline CDR1 is MNHEY and CDR2 SMNVEV (reference sequence). CDR3 bases: TGTGCCAGCAGGAAACGTCCGGGGACAGGGGGGGGTAGCAGGTACGACGAGCAGTACTTC. Residues: CASRKRPGTGGGSRYDEQYF.

The chain uses TRBV28 and TRBJ1-5; a weak D match, TRBD1 (5 bases). The V gene's germline CDR1 is MDHEN and CDR2 SYDVKM. Between the trimmed V and J ends, which lost 4 bases and 11 bases, there was a span of 18 bases. CDR3 length: 14 amino acids. CDR3 protein: CASSSGGEFWSQHF. The CDR3 DNA reads as TGTGCCAGCAGTTCGGGGGGGGAATTTTGGTCCCAGCATTTT.

The chain links TRBV30 to TRBJ2-7, with 8 bases identical to TRBD2. CDR1 and CDR2 from the germline V gene are GTSNPN and SVGIG (reference sequence). Trimming at V came to 3 bases and at J to 11 bases, leaving 12 bases not matched to a gene. This CDR3 has 13 residues. The CDR3 region is CAWRRGDSPREYF. DNA for the CDR3: TGTGCCTGGAGGCGGGGGGATTCCCCCAGGGAGTACTTC.

This clone was recorded only once. CDR3 residues: CASSLYRAEKAFF. The CDR3 DNA reads TGTGCCAGCAGTTTGTACAGGGCAGAAAAAGCTTTCTTT. The chain employs TRBV6-5 and TRBJ1-1, with D tentatively TRBD1 (6 bases). V lost 4 bases and J 9 bases, leaving 15 bases between the germline ends. Germline V lookup: CDR1 MNHEY, CDR2 SVGAGI. This CDR3 is built from 13 residues.

The chain carries TRBV7-2 and TRBJ1-4; D may be TRBD1 (5 bases). Per the germline V gene, CDR1 is SGHTA and CDR2 is FQGNSA. Trimming cost V 8 bases and J 7 bases, with 11 bases left between them. The CDR3 loop spans 12 amino acids. The CDR3 sequence: CASGAGGEKLFF. Here the CDR3 DNA reads TGTGCCAGCGGGGCAGGAGGTGAAAAACTGTTTTTT.

V and J are TRBV6-1 and TRBJ1-4; D gene ambiguous. V was shortened by 8 bases and J by 10 bases, with 23 bases between the two germline ends. CDR1 and CDR2 from the germline V gene are MNHNS and SASEGT. This CDR3 is built from 15 residues. The CDR3: CASAVQEALKGKLFF. The CDR3 bases are TGTGCCAGCGCCGTTCAGGAGGCCCTAAAGGGAAAACTGTTTTTT.

This clone was recorded only once. The rearrangement joins TRBV29-1 to TRBJ1-2, with D tentatively TRBD1 (5 bases). The ends were cut back, 0 bases at V and 3 bases at J, with 20 bases in the middle. Looked up from germline, CDR1 is SQVTM and CDR2 is ANQGSEA. CDR3 length: 17 residues. The CDR3 DNA follows: TGCAGCGTTGAAGATCTTGGTCGGGGACGCCGCCACTATGGCTACACCTTC. Its translation is CSVEDLGRGRRHYGYTF. Using reference TRBV29-1 and TRBJ1-2 for the parts outside the CDR3, the full variable domain is SAVISQKPSRDICQRGTSLTIQCQVDSQVTMMFWYRQQPGQSLTLIATANQGSEATYESGFVIDKFPISRPNLTFSTLTVSNMSPEDSSIYLCSVEDLGRGRRHYGYTFGSGTRLTVV.

V is TRBV4-3 and J is TRBJ2-1; D might be TRBD2 (5 bases). The CDR3 contains 13 residues. Germline assignment: CDR1 LGHNA and CDR2 YSLEER. Trimming stripped 0 bases from V and 15 bases from J, with 15 bases between. The CDR3 loop is CASSQDSLAARFF. Written as DNA, the CDR3 is TGCGCCAGCAGCCAAGATTCCCTAGCCGCCCGGTTCTTC.

This clone is deemed medium-sized. The V call is TRBV16, the J call TRBJ1-1, with a weak D call TRBD1 (5 bases). The CDR3 covers 16 residues. Trimming left V 4 bases short and J 6 bases short, with 21 bases between. From germline, CDR1 is KGHSY and CDR2 FQNENV. The CDR3 DNA reads TGTGCCAGCAGCCCAACCCTCACAGGAGCTAGCGCTGAAGCTTTCTTT. The encoded protein is CASSPTLTGASAEAFF. Supplemented by reference TRBV16 and TRBJ1-1, the full variable domain reads GEEVAQTPKHLVRGEGQKAKLYCAPIKGHSYVFWYQQVLKNEFKFLISFQNENVFDETGMPKERFSAKCLPNSPCSLEIQATKLEDSAVYFCASSPTLTGASAEAFFGQGTRLTVV.

The chain has TRBV28 and TRBJ2-7, with a tentative D call TRBD1 (6 bases). CDR3 length: 15 amino acids. Germline loops: CDR1 MDHEN, CDR2 SYDVKM. The germline V and J ends were trimmed by 6 bases and 2 bases, with 17 bases remaining between them. The CDR3 DNA sequence: TGTGCCAGCAGCCTCAGGGGCCTGGGGGCCTACGAGCAGTACTTC. It codes for CASSLRGLGAYEQYF.

This clone showed up just once. The chain couples TRBV6-6 to TRBJ1-1; the D is unclear. V was cut by 6 bases and J by 0 bases, with 8 bases left in between. Germline V gene sequence: CDR1 MNHNY, CDR2 SVGAGI (reference sequence). The CDR3 spans 13 residues. The CDR3 sequence: CASRLTLNTEAFF. CDR3 sequence (DNA): TGTGCCAGCAGGTTAACACTGAACACTGAAGCTTTCTTT.

There are a few counts of this clone. The chain employs TRBV28 and TRBJ2-1; 11 nucleotides match TRBD2. This CDR3 is 14 amino acids long. V gave up 5 bases and J gave up 7 bases; unmatched junction bases: 4. Per germline, CDR1 MDHEN and CDR2 SYDVKM. The DNA of the CDR3 is TGTGCCAGCAGTCTAGCGGGAGGTAGTAATGAGCAGTTCTTC. Translated, it gives CASSLAGGSNEQFF.

This clone was counted between two and nine times. The genes are TRBV6-4 and TRBJ2-2, with 9 bases fitting TRBD2. The CDR3 length is 15 residues. Germline V lookup: CDR1 MRHNA, CDR2 SNTAGT. Trimming cost V 3 bases and J 1 base; bases outside gene matches: 0. CDR3 protein: CASSELAGNTGELFF. The CDR3 DNA reads TGTGCCAGCAGTGAACTAGCGGGGAACACCGGGGAGCTGTTTTTT.

V and J are TRBV20-1 and TRBJ1-3; D gene uncertain. Germline V gene sequence: CDR1 DFQATT, CDR2 SNEGSKA (reference sequence). Trimming shortened V by 4 bases and J by 7 bases, and 8 bases separated the two germline ends. This CDR3 spans 11 amino acids. CDR3 loop: CSATLTNTIYF. The DNA of the CDR3 is TGCAGTGCTACTCTAACCAACACCATATATTTT.

The chain carries TRBV6-1 and TRBJ1-5, with D possibly being TRBD1 (6 bases). This CDR3 region has 15 residues. CDR1 and CDR2 from the germline V gene are MNHNS and SASEGT. Trimming removed 0 bases from V and 5 bases from J, with 11 bases in between. The CDR3 coding sequence is TGTGCCAGCAGTGAAGCGCAACAGGGATATCAGCCCCAGCATTTT. It translates to CASSEAQQGYQPQHF.

The chain combines TRBV7-9 with TRBJ1-2; the match to TRBD1 covers 7 bases. V trimming: 0 bases; J trimming: 5 bases; junction bases outside the gene matches: 3. CDR1 SEHNR and CDR2 FQNEAQ come from the germline V gene (reference sequence). The CDR3 is 14 amino acids. For the CDR3, the DNA is TGTGCCAGCAGCTTAGCACAGGGGATGTATGGCTACACCTTC. This encodes CASSLAQGMYGYTF.

This clone appeared once. The chain combines TRBV9 with TRBJ2-4; 10 bases align to TRBD1. Looked up from germline, CDR1 is SGDLS and CDR2 is YYNGEE. With 0 bases clipped from V and 4 bases from J, the junction kept 1 base outside the gene matches. The CDR3 covers 15 residues. For the CDR3, the DNA is TGTGCCAGCAGCGTAGGGGGACAGGGGAAAAACATTCAGTACTTC. Its protein is CASSVGGQGKNIQYF.

V gene TRBV9 combines with J gene TRBJ2-5; perhaps TRBD2 as D (7 bases). Deletions cut 4 bases from V and 5 bases from J, with 24 bases between. The CDR3 spans 17 residues. CDR1 is SGDLS, CDR2 YYNGEE, per germline. Here the CDR3 reads CASSPLGGGLRGETQYF. DNA of the CDR3: TGTGCCAGCAGCCCCTTGGGGGGGGGCCTGAGAGGCGAGACCCAGTACTTC.

The chain couples TRBV5-1 to TRBJ2-1; D may be TRBD2 (6 bases). Germline V gene lookup returns CDR1 SGHRS and CDR2 YFSETQ. The CDR3 totals 13 residues. Trimming pared 6 bases from V and 5 bases from J, leaving 12 bases between. CDR3 residues: CASTASANNEQFF. The CDR3 bases are TGCGCCAGCACGGCTAGCGCAAACAATGAGCAGTTCTTC.

This chain uses TRBV5-1 with TRBJ2-7; D not resolved. V gave up 0 bases and J gave up 6 bases, with 13 bases separating them. CDR1 and CDR2 (germline): SGHRS, YFSETQ. CDR3 size: 14 residues. CDR3 loop: CASSLAVEPSEQYF. DNA for the CDR3: TGCGCCAGCAGCTTGGCCGTGGAGCCATCCGAGCAGTACTTC.

V is TRBV28 and J is TRBJ2-7; 7 bases are a match to TRBD2. The CDR3 runs 15 residues. With V trimmed by 7 bases and J by 0 bases, 9 bases remained unmatched. CDR1 is MDHEN, CDR2 SYDVKM, per germline. CDR3 residues: CASTEGASGSYEQYF. DNA for the CDR3: TGTGCCAGCACCGAAGGGGCTAGCGGCTCCTACGAGCAGTACTTC.

The CDR3 DNA reads as TGTGCCAGCAGCTCCCGTAGGCGGGTTCTACTTCAAGATACGCAGTATTTT. Protein product: CASSSRRRVLLQDTQYF. The V gene is TRBV7-2, the J gene TRBJ2-3, with a tentative D call TRBD2 (5 bases). Trimming pared 4 bases from V and 5 bases from J, leaving 22 bases between. CDR1 and CDR2 from the germline V gene are SGHTA and FQGNSA. The CDR3 sequence is 17 residues long.

The V and J genes are TRBV6-5 and TRBJ2-1; 15 bases agree with TRBD2. The V gene's germline CDR1 is MNHEY and CDR2 SVGAGI. The CDR3 is 16 amino acids. V was pared by 4 bases and J by 2 bases, with 0 bases of the junction left unmatched. The CDR3 region is CASSWTSGGAYNEQFF. The CDR3 region has the DNA TGTGCCAGCAGTTGGACTAGCGGGGGGGCCTACAATGAGCAGTTCTTC.

The V call is TRBV25-1, the J call TRBJ1-2; D remains unclear. The germline CDR1 and CDR2 sequences are MGHDK and SYGVNS. Trimming left V 4 bases short and J 9 bases short, with 12 bases between. The CDR3 is 12 residues long. The CDR3 protein is CASSVDRSSYTF. The CDR3 nucleotides read TGTGCCAGCAGTGTCGACCGATCCAGCTACACCTTC.

In its sample, this clone was seen once. The J gene is TRBJ2-1, the V gene TRBV11-3; TRBD2 is a possible D gene (6 bases). Trimming took off 3 bases at V and 10 bases at J, with 22 bases between the two ends. The CDR3 sequence is 16 residues long. Germline V gene sequence: CDR1 SGHNT, CDR2 YENEEA. This chain's CDR3 is CASSLAGTPPLGEQFF. In nucleotides, the CDR3 is TGTGCCAGCAGCTTGGCAGGGACTCCCCCACTAGGCGAGCAGTTCTTC.

V is TRBV2 and J is TRBJ2-4; weak D call: TRBD2 (5 bases). This CDR3 has 15 amino acids. Germline loops: CDR1 SNHLY, CDR2 FYNNEI. V dropped 3 bases and J dropped 1 base, with 10 bases sitting between them. The CDR3 DNA follows: TGTGCCAGCAGTGACTGGAGAGGGGCCAAAAACATTCAGTACTTC. This gives the protein CASSDWRGAKNIQYF.